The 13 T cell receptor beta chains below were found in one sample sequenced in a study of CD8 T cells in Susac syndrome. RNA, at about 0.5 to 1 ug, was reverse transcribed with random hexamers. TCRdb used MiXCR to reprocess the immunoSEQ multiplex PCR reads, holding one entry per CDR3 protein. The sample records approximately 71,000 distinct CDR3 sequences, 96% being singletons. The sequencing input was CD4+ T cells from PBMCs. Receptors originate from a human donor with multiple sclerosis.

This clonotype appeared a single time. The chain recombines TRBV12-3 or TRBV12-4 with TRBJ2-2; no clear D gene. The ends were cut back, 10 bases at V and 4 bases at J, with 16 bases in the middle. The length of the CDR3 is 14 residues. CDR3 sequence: CANRGQIITGELFF. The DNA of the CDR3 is TGTGCCAACCGCGGCCAGATTATCACCGGGGAGCTGTTTTTT.

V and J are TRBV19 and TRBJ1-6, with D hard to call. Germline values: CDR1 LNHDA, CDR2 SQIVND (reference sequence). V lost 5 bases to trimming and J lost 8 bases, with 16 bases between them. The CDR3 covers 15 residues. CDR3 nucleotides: TGTGCCAGTAGTCCCGGTCGATCCCTCCATTCACCCCTCCACTTT. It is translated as CASSPGRSLHSPLHF. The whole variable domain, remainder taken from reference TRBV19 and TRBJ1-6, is DGGITQSPKYLFRKEGQNVTLSCEQNLNHDAMYWYRQDPGQGLRLIYYSQIVNDFQKGDIAEGYSVSREKKESFPLTVTSAQKNPTAFYLCASSPGRSLHSPLHFGNGTRLTVT.

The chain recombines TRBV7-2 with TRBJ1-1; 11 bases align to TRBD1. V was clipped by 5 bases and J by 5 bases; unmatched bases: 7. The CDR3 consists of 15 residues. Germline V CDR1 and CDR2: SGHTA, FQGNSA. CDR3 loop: CASSPAGTGGTEAFF. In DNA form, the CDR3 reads TGTGCCAGCAGCCCCGCCGGGACAGGGGGGACTGAAGCTTTCTTT.

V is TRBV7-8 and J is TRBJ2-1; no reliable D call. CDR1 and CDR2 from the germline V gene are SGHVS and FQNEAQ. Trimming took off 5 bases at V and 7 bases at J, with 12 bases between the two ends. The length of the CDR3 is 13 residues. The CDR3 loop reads CASSGRWANEQFF. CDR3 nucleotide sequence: TGTGCCAGCAGCGGACGGTGGGCGAATGAGCAGTTCTTC.

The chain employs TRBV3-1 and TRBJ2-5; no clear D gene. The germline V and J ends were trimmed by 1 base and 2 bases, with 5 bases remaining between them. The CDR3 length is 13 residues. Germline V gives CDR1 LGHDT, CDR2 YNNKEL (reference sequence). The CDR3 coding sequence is TGTGCCAGCAGCCAAGCATTTCAAGAGACCCAGTACTTC. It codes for CASSQAFQETQYF.

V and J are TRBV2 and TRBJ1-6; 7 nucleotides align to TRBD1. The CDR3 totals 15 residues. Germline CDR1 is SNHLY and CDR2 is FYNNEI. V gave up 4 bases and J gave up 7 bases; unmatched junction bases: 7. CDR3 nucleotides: TGTGCCAGCAGTGGGCAGGGGGTAATCAATTCACCCCTCCACTTT. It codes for CASSGQGVINSPLHF.

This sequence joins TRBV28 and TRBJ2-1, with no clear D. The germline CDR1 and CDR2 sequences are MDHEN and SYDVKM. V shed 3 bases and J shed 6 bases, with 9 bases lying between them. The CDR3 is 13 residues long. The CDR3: CASSFSPANEQFF. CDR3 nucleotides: TGTGCCAGCAGTTTTTCGCCGGCCAATGAGCAGTTCTTC.

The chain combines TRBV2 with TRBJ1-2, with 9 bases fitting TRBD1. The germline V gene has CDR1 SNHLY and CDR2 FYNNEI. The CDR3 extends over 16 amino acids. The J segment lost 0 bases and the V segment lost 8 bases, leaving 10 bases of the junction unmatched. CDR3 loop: CASPVSYRGPNYGYTF. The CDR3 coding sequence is TGTGCCAGCCCTGTCTCTTACAGGGGGCCTAACTATGGCTACACCTTC.

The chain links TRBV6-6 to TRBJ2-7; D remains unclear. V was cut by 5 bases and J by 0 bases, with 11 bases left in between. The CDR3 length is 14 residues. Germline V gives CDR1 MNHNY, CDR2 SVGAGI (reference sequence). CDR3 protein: CASSPQRYSYEQYF. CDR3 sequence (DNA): TGTGCCAGCAGTCCCCAGCGATACTCCTACGAGCAGTACTTC.

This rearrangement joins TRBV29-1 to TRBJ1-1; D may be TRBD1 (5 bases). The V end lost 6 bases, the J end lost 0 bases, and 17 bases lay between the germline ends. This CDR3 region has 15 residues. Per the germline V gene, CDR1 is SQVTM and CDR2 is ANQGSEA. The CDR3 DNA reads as TGCAGCGTGGAGGGCTGGGGACCGATGAACACTGAAGCTTTCTTT. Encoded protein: CSVEGWGPMNTEAFF.

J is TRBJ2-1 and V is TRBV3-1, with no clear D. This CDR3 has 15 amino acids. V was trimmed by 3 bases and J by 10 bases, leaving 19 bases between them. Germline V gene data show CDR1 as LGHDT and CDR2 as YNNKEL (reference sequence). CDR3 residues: CASSHELVRAREQFF. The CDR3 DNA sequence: TGTGCCAGCAGCCACGAGCTCGTACGCGCGCGGGAGCAGTTCTTC.

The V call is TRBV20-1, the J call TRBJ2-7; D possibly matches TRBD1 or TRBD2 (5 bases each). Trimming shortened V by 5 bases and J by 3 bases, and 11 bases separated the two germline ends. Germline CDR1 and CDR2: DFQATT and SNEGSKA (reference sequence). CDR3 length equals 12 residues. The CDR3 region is CSARGLYYEQYF. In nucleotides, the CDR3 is TGCAGTGCTCGGGGCCTATACTACGAGCAGTACTTC.

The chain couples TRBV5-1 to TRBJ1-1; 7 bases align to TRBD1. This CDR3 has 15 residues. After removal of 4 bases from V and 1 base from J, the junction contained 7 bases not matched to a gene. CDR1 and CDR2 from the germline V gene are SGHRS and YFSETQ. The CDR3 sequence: CASSPQGTENTEAFF. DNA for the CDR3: TGCGCCAGCAGCCCGCAAGGGACAGAGAACACTGAAGCTTTCTTT.